The clone carrying this TCR beta chain showed up many times. Its antigen is unknown. Trimming took off 7 bases at V and 5 bases at J, with 15 bases between the two ends. The V gene's germline CDR1 is SNHLY and CDR2 FYNNEI. This CDR3 is 14 amino acids long. This record belongs to a study of T-cell memory formation after mild COVID-19. Study details: Among the donors, TCR clusters were largely specific to each donor.

General observations from the study: Clones shrinking between day 15 and 85 showed a balanced CD4/CD8 split, and those that grew later tilted toward CD4+. Those CD4+ clones that contracted were mainly in CM and EM (CD8+ ones in EMRA).

cDNA libraries for TCR alpha and TCR beta, carrying sample barcodes and UMIs, came from 5'RACE with constant-segment primers. TCRdb itself ran the 5' RACE reads through MiXCR, one entry per CDR3 protein. The sample yields hundreds of thousands of distinct CDR3 sequences, roughly 17% seen once. The source material was PBMCs or a T cell subset sorted from them (not recorded which). J is TRBJ1-5 and V is TRBV2; D remains ambiguous. The sequence derives from a man aged 18 to 30 who had mild COVID-19 (a few samples of this study predate the infection). Cell type and time point are not known. The CDR3 nucleotides read TGTGCCAGCAAAATGGGCAGTACCTATCAGCCCCAGCATTTT. Residues: CASKMGSTYQPQHF.